This T cell receptor beta chain was sequenced in a study of human T cells and chemical hapten exposure. Overall study findings and caveats: The count of PT1 expanded TCRs correlated positively with patch test score.

The time point was: patch test 3, about 24 weeks after DPC sensitization. The treatment: therapeutic diphenylcyclopropenone sensitization with weekly scalp DPC. Comment on this clonotype: Antigen specificity is unknown.

In the original workflow: Sample-level TCR yields exhibited a median of approximately 89,000, with a range of about 20,000 to 690,600. MiXCR was run by TCRdb on the RACE reads, yielding one entry per CDR3 protein. These V and J calls are TCRdb output, not the study's own analysis. This table has over 65,000 distinct CDR3 sequences, 8.5% to 14% appearing once. This TCR came from a woman aged 50 to 65 with alopecia areata. Some clones in this sample may be carry-over from other donors' samples. The material was whole blood, obtained in connection with sensitization to the hapten diphenylcyclopropenone (DPC).

This CDR3 is CASSPGLVGQAYEQYF. The CDR3 coding sequence is TGTGCCAGCTCACCCGGGCTCGTGGGGCAAGCCTACGAGCAGTACTTC. This rearrangement joins TRBV18 to TRBJ2-7; weak D call: TRBD1 (5 bases). Germline V gives CDR1 KGHSH, CDR2 LQKENI. V lost 3 bases, J lost 2 bases, and 17 bases lay in between. The CDR3 runs to 16 residues.